This TCR beta chain came from a study of cytomegalovirus exposure and HLA in healthy donors. Both 60 Vbeta primers and 13 Jbeta primers went into the PCR. Sequenced by immunoSEQ multiplex PCR; TCRdb stores in-frame clones only, minus some. This sample carries approximately 100,000 clones, roughly 74% of them seen once, and the ten largest clones take under 2%. Germline V CDR1 and CDR2: LGHNA, YNFKEQ. The CDR3 loop spans 16 amino acids. V lost 0 bases, J lost 7 bases, and 15 bases lay in between. Findings and limits, study-wide: Presence/absence analysis assumed near-uniform sequencing depth across donors. Later analysis placed DRB1 highest and HLA-C lowest in TCR association rates, which differed by HLA locus.

About this clone: The antigen is unknown.

This sequence was found in a woman between 40 and 50 years old in good health and CMV-seronegative. V is TRBV4-2 and J is TRBJ2-2, with D possibly being TRBD1 (6 bases). Material: PBMCs. CDR3 protein: CASSQELSRGGGELFF. In nucleotides, the CDR3 is TGTGCCAGCAGCCAAGAATTGTCCAGGGGTGGCGGGGAGCTGTTTTTT.